This TCR beta chain appears in the sequencing data of a study of blood T cell repertoires in COVID-19. CDR3 length equals 21 residues. Assay used: immunoSEQ multiplex PCR; TCRdb lists only in-frame clones, some missing. The table records some 120,000 clones, roughly nine tenths of them present only once. The genes are TRBV21-1 and TRBJ2-3; the tabulated D call, TRBD2, remains unverified against the DNA. TRBV21-1 is a known pseudogene. The receptor was derived from a human donor with active COVID-19. The donor label of this sample is uncertain. The sequenced sample consisted of peripheral blood. CDR3 loop: CASSTIAGLAGGPPYADTQYF. The CDR3 DNA reads TGTGCCAGCAGCACCATAGCCGGACTAGCGGGGGGCCCTCCATACGCAGATACGCAGTATTTT.